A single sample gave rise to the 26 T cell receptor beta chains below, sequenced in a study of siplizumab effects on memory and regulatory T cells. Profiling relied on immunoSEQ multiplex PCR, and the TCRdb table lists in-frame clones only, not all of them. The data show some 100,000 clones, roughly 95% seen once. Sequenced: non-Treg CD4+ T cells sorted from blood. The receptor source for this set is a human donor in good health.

Here the CDR3 reads CSARDPGRAFF. As DNA, the CDR3 is TGCAGTGCTAGAGATCCGGGTAGGGCTTTCTTT. The V gene is TRBV20-1, the J gene TRBJ1-1, with no clear D. V shed 0 bases and J shed 11 bases, with 10 bases lying between them. The V gene's germline CDR1 is DFQATT and CDR2 SNEGSKA (reference sequence). The CDR3 is made up of 11 amino acids.

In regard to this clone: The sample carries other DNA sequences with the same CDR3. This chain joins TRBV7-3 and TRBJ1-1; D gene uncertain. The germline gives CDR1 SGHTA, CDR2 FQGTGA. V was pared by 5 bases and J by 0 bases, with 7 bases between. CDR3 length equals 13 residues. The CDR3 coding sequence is TGTGCCAGCAGCAAGGAGATGAACACTGAAGCTTTCTTT. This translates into CASSKEMNTEAFF. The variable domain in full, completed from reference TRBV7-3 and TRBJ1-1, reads GAGVSQTPSNKVTEKGKYVELRCDPISGHTALYWYRQSLGQGPEFLIYFQGTGAADDSGLPNDRFFAVRPEGSVSTLKIQRTERGDSAVYLCASSKEMNTEAFFGQGTRLTVV.

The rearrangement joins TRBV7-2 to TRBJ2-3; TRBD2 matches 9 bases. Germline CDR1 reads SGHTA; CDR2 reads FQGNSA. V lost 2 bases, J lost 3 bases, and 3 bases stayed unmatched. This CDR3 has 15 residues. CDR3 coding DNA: TGTGCCAGCAGCTTATTCCTAGCGGGAACAGATACGCAGTATTTT. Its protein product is CASSLFLAGTDTQYF. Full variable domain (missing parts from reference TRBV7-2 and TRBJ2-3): GAGVSQSPSNKVTEKGKDVELRCDPISGHTALYWYRQSLGQGLEFLIYFQGNSAPDKSGLPSDRFSAERTGGSVSTLTIQRTQQEDSAVYLCASSLFLAGTDTQYFGPGTRLTVL.

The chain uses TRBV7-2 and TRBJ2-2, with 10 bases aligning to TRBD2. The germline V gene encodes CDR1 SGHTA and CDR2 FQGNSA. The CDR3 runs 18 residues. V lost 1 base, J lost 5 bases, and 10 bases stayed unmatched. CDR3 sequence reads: CASSLVGFQAGGTGELFF. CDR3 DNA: TGTGCCAGCAGCTTAGTCGGCTTTCAAGCGGGGGGGACCGGGGAGCTGTTTTTT.

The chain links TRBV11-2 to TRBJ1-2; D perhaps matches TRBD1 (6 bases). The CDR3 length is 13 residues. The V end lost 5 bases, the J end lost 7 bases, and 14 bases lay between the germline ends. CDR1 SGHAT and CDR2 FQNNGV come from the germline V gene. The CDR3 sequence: CASSGGGGLGYTF. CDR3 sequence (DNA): TGTGCCAGCAGCGGAGGTGGGGGGCTTGGCTACACCTTC.

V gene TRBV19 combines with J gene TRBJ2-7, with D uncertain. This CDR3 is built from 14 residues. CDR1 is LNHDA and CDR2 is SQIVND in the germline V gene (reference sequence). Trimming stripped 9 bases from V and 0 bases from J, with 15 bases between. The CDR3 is CASTRTASSYEQYF. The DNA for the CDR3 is TGTGCCAGCACTCGGACCGCTAGCTCCTACGAGCAGTACTTC.

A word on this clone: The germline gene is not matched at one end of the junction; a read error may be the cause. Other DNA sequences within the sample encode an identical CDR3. The CDR3 loop reads CASSESQTSGRVQYF. The CDR3 nucleotides are TGCGCCAGCAGTGAATCACAGACTAGCGGGAGAGTCCAGTACTTC. The chain joins TRBV6-1 to TRBJ2-5, with 12 bases lining up with TRBD2. CDR1 and CDR2 from the germline V gene are MNHNS and SASEGT. This CDR3 is built from 15 residues.

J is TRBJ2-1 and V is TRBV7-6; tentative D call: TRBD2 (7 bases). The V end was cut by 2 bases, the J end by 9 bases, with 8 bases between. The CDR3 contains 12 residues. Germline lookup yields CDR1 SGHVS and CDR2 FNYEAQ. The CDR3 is CASSLRGGEQFF. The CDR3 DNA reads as TGTGCCAGCAGCTTAAGGGGGGGTGAGCAGTTCTTC.

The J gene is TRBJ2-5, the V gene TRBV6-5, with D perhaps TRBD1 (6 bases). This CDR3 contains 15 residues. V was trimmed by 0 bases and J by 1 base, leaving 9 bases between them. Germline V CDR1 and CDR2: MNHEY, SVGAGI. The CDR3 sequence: CASSYSRTAQETQYF. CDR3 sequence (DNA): TGTGCCAGCAGTTACTCGAGGACAGCCCAAGAGACCCAGTACTTC.

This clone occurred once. The CDR3, as DNA: TGTGCCAGCAAGACTCATCCGGACTTTTACGAGCAGTACTTC. Residues: CASKTHPDFYEQYF. The V gene is TRBV6-5, the J gene TRBJ2-7, with D maybe TRBD2 (5 bases). The germline V gene encodes CDR1 MNHEY and CDR2 SVGAGI. The V gene lost 7 bases and the J gene lost 4 bases, with 17 bases spanning the gap. This CDR3 is 14 amino acids long.

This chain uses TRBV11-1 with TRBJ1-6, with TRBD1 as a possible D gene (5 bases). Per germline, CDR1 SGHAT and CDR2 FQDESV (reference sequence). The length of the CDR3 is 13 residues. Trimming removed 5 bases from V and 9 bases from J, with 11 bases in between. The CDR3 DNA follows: TGTGCCAGCAGCGCCGACAGAGGTTCACCCCTCCACTTT. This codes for CASSADRGSPLHF.

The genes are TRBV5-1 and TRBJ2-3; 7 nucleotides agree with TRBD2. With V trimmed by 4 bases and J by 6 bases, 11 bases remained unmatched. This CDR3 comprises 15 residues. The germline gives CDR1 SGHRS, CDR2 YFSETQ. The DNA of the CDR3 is TGCGCCAGCAGCGTACTTCAGGGAGGGTCGGATACGCAGTATTTT. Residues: CASSVLQGGSDTQYF.

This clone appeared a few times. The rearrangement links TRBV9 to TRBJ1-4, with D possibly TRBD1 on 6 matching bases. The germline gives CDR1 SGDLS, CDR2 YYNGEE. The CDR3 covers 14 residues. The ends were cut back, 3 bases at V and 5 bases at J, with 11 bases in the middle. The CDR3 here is CASSAGAVNEKLFF. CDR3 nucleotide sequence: TGTGCCAGCAGCGCAGGGGCGGTGAATGAAAAACTGTTTTTT.

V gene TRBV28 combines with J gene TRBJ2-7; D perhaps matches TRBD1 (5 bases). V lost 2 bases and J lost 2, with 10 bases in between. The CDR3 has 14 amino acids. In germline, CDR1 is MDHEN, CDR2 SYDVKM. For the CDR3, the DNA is TGTGCCAGCAGTTTAACAGTCAGGGCCTACGAGCAGTACTTC. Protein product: CASSLTVRAYEQYF.

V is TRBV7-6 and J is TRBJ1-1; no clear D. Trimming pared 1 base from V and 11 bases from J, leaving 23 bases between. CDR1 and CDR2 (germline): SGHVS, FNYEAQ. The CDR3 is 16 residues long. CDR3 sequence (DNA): TGTGCCAGCAGCTTAGGGCCCTCTAATATAAGGAGTTCGGCTTTCTTT. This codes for CASSLGPSNIRSSAFF.

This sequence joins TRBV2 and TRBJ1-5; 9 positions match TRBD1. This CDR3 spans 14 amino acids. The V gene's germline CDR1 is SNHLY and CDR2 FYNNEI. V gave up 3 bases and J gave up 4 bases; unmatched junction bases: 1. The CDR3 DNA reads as TGTGCCAGCAGTGAGGGACAGGGAAATCAGCCCCAGCATTTT. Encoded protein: CASSEGQGNQPQHF.

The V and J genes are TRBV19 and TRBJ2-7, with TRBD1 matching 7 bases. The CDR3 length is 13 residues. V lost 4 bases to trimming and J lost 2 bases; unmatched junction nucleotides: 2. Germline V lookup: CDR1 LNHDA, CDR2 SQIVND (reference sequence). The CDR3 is CASSRGTAYEQYF. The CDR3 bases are TGTGCCAGTAGTAGGGGGACAGCCTACGAGCAGTACTTC.

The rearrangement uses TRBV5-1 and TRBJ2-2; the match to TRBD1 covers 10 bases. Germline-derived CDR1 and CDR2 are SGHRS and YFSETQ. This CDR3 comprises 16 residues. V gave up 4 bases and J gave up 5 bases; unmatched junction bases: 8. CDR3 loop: CASSGPGQGRTGELFF. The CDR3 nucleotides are TGCGCCAGCAGCGGACCGGGACAGGGGAGAACCGGGGAGCTGTTTTTT. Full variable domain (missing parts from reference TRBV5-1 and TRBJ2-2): KAGVTQTPRYLIKTRGQQVTLSCSPISGHRSVSWYQQTPGQGLQFLFEYFSETQRNKGNFPGRFSGRQFSNSRSEMNVSTLELGDSALYLCASSGPGQGRTGELFFGEGSRLTVL.

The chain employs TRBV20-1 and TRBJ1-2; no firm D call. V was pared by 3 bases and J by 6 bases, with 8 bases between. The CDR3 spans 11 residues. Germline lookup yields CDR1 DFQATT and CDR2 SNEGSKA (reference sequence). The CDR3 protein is CSASRMNGYTF. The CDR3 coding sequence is TGCAGTGCTAGCAGAATGAATGGCTACACCTTC.

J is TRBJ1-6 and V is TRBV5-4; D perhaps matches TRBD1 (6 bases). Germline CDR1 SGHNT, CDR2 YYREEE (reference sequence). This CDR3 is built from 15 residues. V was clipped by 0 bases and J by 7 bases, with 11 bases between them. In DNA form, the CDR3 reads TGTGCCAGCAGCTTGGTTCAACAGGGCAATTCACCCCTCCACTTT. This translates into CASSLVQQGNSPLHF. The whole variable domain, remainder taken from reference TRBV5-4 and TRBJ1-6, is ETGVTQSPTHLIKTRGQQVTLRCSSQSGHNTVSWYQQALGQGPQFIFQYYREEENGRGNFPPRFSGLQFPNYSSELNVNALELDDSALYLCASSLVQQGNSPLHFGNGTRLTVT.

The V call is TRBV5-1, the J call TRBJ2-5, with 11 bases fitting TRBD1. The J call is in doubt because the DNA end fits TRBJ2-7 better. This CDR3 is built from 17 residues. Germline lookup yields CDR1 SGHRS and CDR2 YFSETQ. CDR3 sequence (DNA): TGCGCCAGCAGCTTGACCGTGCAAGGACAGGGGGCCAACGAGCAGTACTTC. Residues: CASSLTVQGQGANEQYF.

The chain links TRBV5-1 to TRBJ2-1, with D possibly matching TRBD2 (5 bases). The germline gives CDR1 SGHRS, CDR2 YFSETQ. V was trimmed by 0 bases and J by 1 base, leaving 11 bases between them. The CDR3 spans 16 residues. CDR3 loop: CASSLGFGVSYNEQFF. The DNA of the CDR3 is TGCGCCAGCAGCTTGGGGTTCGGGGTATCCTACAATGAGCAGTTCTTC.

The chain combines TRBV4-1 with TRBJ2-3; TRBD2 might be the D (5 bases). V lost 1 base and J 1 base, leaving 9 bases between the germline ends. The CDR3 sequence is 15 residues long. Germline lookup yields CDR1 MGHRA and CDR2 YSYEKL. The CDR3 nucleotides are TGCGCCAGCAGCCAAGGGCCGAGGGGCACAGATACGCAGTATTTT. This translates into CASSQGPRGTDTQYF.

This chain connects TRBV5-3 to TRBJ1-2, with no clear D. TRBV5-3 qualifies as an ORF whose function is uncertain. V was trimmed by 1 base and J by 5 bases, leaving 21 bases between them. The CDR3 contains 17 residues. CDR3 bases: TGTGCCAGAAGCTTGAGAGTCCTTTGGAAAATCTGGTATGGCTACACCTTC. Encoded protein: CARSLRVLWKIWYGYTF.

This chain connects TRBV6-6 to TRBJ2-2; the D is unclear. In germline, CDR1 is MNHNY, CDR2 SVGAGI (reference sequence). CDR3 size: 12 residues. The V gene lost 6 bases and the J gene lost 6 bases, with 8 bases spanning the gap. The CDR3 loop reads CASRSSAGELFF. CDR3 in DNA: TGTGCCAGCAGATCTAGTGCCGGGGAGCTGTTTTTT.

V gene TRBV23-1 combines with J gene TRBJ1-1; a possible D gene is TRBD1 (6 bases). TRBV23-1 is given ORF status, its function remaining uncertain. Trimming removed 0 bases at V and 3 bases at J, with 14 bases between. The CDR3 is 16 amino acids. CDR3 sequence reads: CASSQSQQGGHTEAFF. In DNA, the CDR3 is TGCGCCAGCAGTCAATCGCAACAGGGAGGTCACACTGAAGCTTTCTTT.